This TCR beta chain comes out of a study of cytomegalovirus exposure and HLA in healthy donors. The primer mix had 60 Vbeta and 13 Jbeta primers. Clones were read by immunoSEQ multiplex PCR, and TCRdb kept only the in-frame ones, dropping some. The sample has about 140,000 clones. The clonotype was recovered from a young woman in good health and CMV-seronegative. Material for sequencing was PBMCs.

CDR3 region: CASRTDEGGIYEQYF. CDR3 in DNA: TGTGCCAGCAGGACTGACGAGGGGGGGATCTACGAGCAGTACTTC. The chain combines TRBV2 with TRBJ2-7, with a tentative D call TRBD2 (7 bases). The CDR3 spans 15 residues. The germline V and J ends were trimmed by 6 bases and 3 bases, with 18 bases remaining between them. The germline gives CDR1 SNHLY, CDR2 FYNNEI.